These 5 T cell receptor beta chains were sequenced from one sample in a study of cytomegalovirus exposure and HLA in healthy donors. Amplification used 60 Vbeta primers and 13 Jbeta primers. The assay was immunoSEQ multiplex PCR, and TCRdb's table has in-frame clones only and misses some. The data contain some 180,000 clones, 87% of them seen just once; the ten biggest clones take up roughly 0.24%. Sequenced input: PBMCs. Receptors originate from a girl under three years old in good health and CMV-seronegative.

The chain recombines TRBV2 with TRBJ2-2, with TRBD1 identical over 7 bases. The CDR3 covers 13 residues. After removal of 10 bases from V and 6 bases from J, the junction contained 8 bases not matched to a gene. Germline assignment: CDR1 SNHLY and CDR2 FYNNEI. The CDR3, as DNA: TGTGCCACAATCGACAGGGTTTCCGGGGAGCTGTTTTTT. Encoded protein: CATIDRVSGELFF. Filled out from reference TRBV2 and TRBJ2-2, the complete variable domain reads EPEVTQTPSHQVTQMGQEVILRCVPISNHLYFYWYRQILGQKVEFLVSFYNNEISEKSEIFDDQFSVERPDGSNFTLKIRSTKLEDSAMYFCATIDRVSGELFFGEGSRLTVL.

The chain recombines TRBV5-4 with TRBJ1-2; the D gene is possibly TRBD1 (5 bases). With 4 bases removed from V and 4 bases from J, the gap between germline ends came to 11 bases. Germline V gene sequence: CDR1 SGHNT, CDR2 YYREEE (reference sequence). This CDR3 comprises 13 residues. The CDR3 sequence: CASSPDGAYGYTF. Here the CDR3 DNA reads TGTGCCAGCAGCCCTGATGGGGCCTATGGCTACACCTTC.

To note about this clone: This likely comes from a read error, as the CDR3 has no conserved phenylalanine or tryptophan at its end. V is TRBV9 and J is TRBJ1-2; D uncertain. The CDR3 consists of 14 residues. Trimming removed 1 base from V and 0 bases from J, with 7 bases in between. CDR1 is SGDLS and CDR2 is YYNGEE in the germline V gene. Written as DNA, the CDR3 is TGTGCCAGCAGCGTAAACACCGCTAACTATGGCTACACCCTC. It yields the protein CASSVNTANYGYTL.

The genes are TRBV28 and TRBJ1-5, with D unresolved. The CDR3 extends over 14 amino acids. V lost 6 bases and J lost 0, with 9 bases in between. The germline CDR1 and CDR2 sequences are MDHEN and SYDVKM. The CDR3 sequence is CASSVRYSNQPQHF. The DNA for the CDR3 is TGTGCCAGCAGCGTACGGTATAGCAATCAGCCCCAGCATTTT. Complete variable domain (other parts from reference TRBV28 and TRBJ1-5): DVKVTQSSRYLVKRTGEKVFLECVQDMDHENMFWYRQDPGLGLRLIYFSYDVKMKEKGDIPEGYSVSREKKERFSLILESASTNQTSMYLCASSVRYSNQPQHFGDGTRLSIL.

The V and J genes are TRBV9 and TRBJ2-2; possible D gene TRBD1, 6 bases. Germline loops: CDR1 SGDLS, CDR2 YYNGEE. Trimming left V 6 bases short and J 5 bases short, with 8 bases between. CDR3 length: 12 residues. The CDR3 DNA is TGTGCCAGCAACCAGGGGACCGGGGAGCTGTTTTTT. Protein sequence: CASNQGTGELFF.